These 30 T cell receptor beta chains were sequenced from one sample in a study of blood T cell repertoires in COVID-19. Method: immunoSEQ multiplex PCR; TCRdb's copy keeps in-frame clones and lacks some. This sample has a few hundred thousand clones, with about 83% found just once. Material: PBMCs or T cells enriched from blood (not recorded which). These TCRs come from a woman aged 40 to 49 who had recovered from COVID-19.

J is TRBJ1-2 and V is TRBV24-1, with 7 nucleotides matching TRBD1. From germline, CDR1 is KGHDR and CDR2 SFDVKD. The CDR3 contains 15 residues. V lost 7 bases and J lost 8; bases outside the gene matches: 15. The CDR3 DNA reads TGTGCCACCAGAGGGGGCATTGGGATAGACGAGGGCTACACCTTC. Protein product: CATRGGIGIDEGYTF.

The rearrangement uses TRBV12-5 and TRBJ1-6; weak D call: TRBD1 (6 bases). The CDR3 is made up of 12 amino acids. The V end was cut by 7 bases, the J end by 13 bases, with 14 bases between. The germline V gene encodes CDR1 LGHNT and CDR2 FRNRAP. CDR3: CASAWGGRPLHF. As DNA, the CDR3 is TGTGCTAGTGCCTGGGGGGGCAGGCCCCTCCACTTT.

The chain links TRBV20-1 to TRBJ1-5; 9 bases fit TRBD1. V lost 3 bases and J lost 10; bases outside the gene matches: 7. The germline gives CDR1 DFQATT, CDR2 SNEGSKA (reference sequence). The CDR3 consists of 13 residues. The CDR3 here is CSASDRGFPPQHF. The CDR3, as DNA: TGCAGTGCTAGTGACAGGGGGTTCCCACCCCAGCATTTT.

This clone was seen only once. This chain links TRBV3-1 (or the pseudogene TRBV3-2) with TRBJ2-3, with TRBD2 matching over 10 bases. V lost 1 base to trimming and J lost 4 bases; unmatched junction nucleotides: 2. CDR1 is LGHDT and CDR2 is YNNKEL in the germline V gene (reference sequence). The CDR3 spans 15 residues. As DNA, the CDR3 is TGTGCCAGCAGCCAAGGGACTAGCGGACCAGATACGCAGTATTTT. Translation gives CASSQGTSGPDTQYF.

The J gene is TRBJ2-1, the V gene TRBV18; 10 bases line up with TRBD2. CDR1 KGHSH and CDR2 LQKENI come from the germline V gene. Losses at the gene ends were 3 bases for V and 7 bases for J; bases not matched to a gene: 9. The CDR3 runs to 16 residues. CDR3 protein: CASSPLLAGVRNEQFF. The CDR3 DNA reads as TGTGCCAGCTCACCGCTTCTAGCGGGAGTTCGGAATGAGCAGTTCTTC.

The chain couples TRBV29-1 to TRBJ2-1; weak D call: TRBD2 (6 bases). CDR3 size: 14 residues. V lost 4 bases and J 3 bases, leaving 13 bases between the germline ends. Germline CDR1 SQVTM, CDR2 ANQGSEA. This CDR3 is CSVGEGGNYNEQFF. CDR3 DNA: TGCAGCGTTGGGGAAGGCGGGAACTACAATGAGCAGTTCTTC.

The chain joins TRBV5-4 to TRBJ1-6; 8 bases align to TRBD1. This CDR3 region has 17 residues. CDR1 and CDR2 from the germline V gene are SGHNT and YYREEE (reference sequence). Losses at the gene ends were 4 bases for V and 4 bases for J; bases not matched to a gene: 10. CDR3 amino acids: CASSTRQGLGYNSPLHF. The CDR3 DNA reads TGTGCCAGCAGCACCCGACAGGGGCTAGGATATAATTCACCCCTCCACTTT.

CDR3 protein: CASRPDRYQPQHF. In DNA, the CDR3 is TGTGCCAGCAGGCCGGACAGGTATCAGCCCCAGCATTTT. The chain combines TRBV2 with TRBJ1-5; 7 nucleotides line up with TRBD1. Germline CDR1 reads SNHLY; CDR2 reads FYNNEI. The CDR3 covers 13 residues. J lost 5 bases, V lost 6 bases, and 4 bases had no gene match.

J is TRBJ2-3 and V is TRBV5-5; no firm D call. The CDR3 has 17 residues. The V end was cut by 1 base, the J end by 0 bases, with 15 bases between. Germline loops: CDR1 SGHKS, CDR2 YYEKEE (reference sequence). The CDR3 is CASSLIPRRVSTDTQYF. CDR3 in DNA: TGTGCCAGCAGCTTGATTCCCCGTCGGGTTAGCACAGATACGCAGTATTTT.

The chain links TRBV28 to TRBJ2-7; the match to TRBD2 covers 11 bases. Germline assignment: CDR1 MDHEN and CDR2 SYDVKM. With 5 bases clipped from V and 4 bases from J, the junction kept 7 bases outside the gene matches. The CDR3 sequence is 15 residues long. CDR3 amino acids: CASSKPGLAVYEQYF. CDR3 bases: TGTGCCAGCAGTAAGCCGGGACTAGCGGTTTACGAGCAGTACTTC.

The V gene is TRBV28, the J gene TRBJ2-7, with D perhaps TRBD2 (5 bases). Germline values: CDR1 MDHEN, CDR2 SYDVKM. Deletions cut 2 bases from V and 1 base from J, with 12 bases between. The CDR3 covers 15 residues. The CDR3 nucleotides are TGTGCCAGCAGTTTAGGAGGAGCTGCATCCTACGAGCAGTACTTC. Its protein is CASSLGGAASYEQYF.

V is TRBV28 and J is TRBJ2-7; D is possibly TRBD1 (7 bases). The CDR3 runs 17 residues. The ends were cut back, 1 base at V and 7 bases at J, with 23 bases in the middle. Per the germline V gene, CDR1 is MDHEN and CDR2 is SYDVKM. The CDR3: CASSLSRGTVTFWEQYF. The CDR3 nucleotides are TGTGCCAGCAGTTTATCCCGGGGGACAGTGACCTTCTGGGAGCAGTACTTC.

J is TRBJ2-1 and V is TRBV5-1; 8 bases fit TRBD2. The CDR3 loop spans 16 amino acids. The germline gives CDR1 SGHRS, CDR2 YFSETQ. J was trimmed by 2 bases and V by 3 bases; bases with no gene match: 7. Written as DNA, the CDR3 is TGCGCCAGCAGCTCGACACTAGCGGATCCCTACAATGAGCAGTTCTTC. This sequence encodes CASSSTLADPYNEQFF.

This chain joins TRBV18 and TRBJ2-7, with 7 positions matching TRBD1. From germline, CDR1 is KGHSH and CDR2 LQKENI. The CDR3 totals 13 residues. V lost 5 bases to trimming and J lost 6 bases; unmatched junction nucleotides: 7. The CDR3 bases are TGTGCCAGCTCATCTAAAACAGGGGCCGAGCAGTACGTC. This translates into CASSSKTGAEQYV.

CDR3 bases: TGTGCCCAAGGACAGGGGGCCTCCCATGGCTACACCTTC. It translates to CAQGQGASHGYTF. This chain links TRBV30 with TRBJ1-2; 11 bases are shared with TRBD1. The CDR3 consists of 13 residues. Trimming at V came to 8 bases and at J to 6 bases, leaving 8 bases not matched to a gene. The germline V gene has CDR1 GTSNPN and CDR2 SVGIG (reference sequence).

This chain connects TRBV18 to TRBJ1-1; perhaps TRBD1 as D (5 bases). CDR3 length equals 14 residues. The V gene's germline CDR1 is KGHSH and CDR2 LQKENI. V was clipped by 1 base and J by 3 bases, with 9 bases between them. The CDR3 protein is CASSPLRGYTEAFF. The CDR3 DNA reads TGTGCCAGCTCACCACTACGGGGGTACACTGAAGCTTTCTTT.

This clone was observed a single time. V is TRBV7-9 and J is TRBJ1-2, with D tentatively TRBD1 (6 bases). The V and J ends lost 1 base and 5 bases respectively, with 8 bases between them. Per germline, CDR1 SEHNR and CDR2 FQNEAQ (reference sequence). CDR3 length: 13 residues. The CDR3 DNA is TGTGCCAGCAGCTTAGAACAGGGTTATGGCTACACCTTC. This codes for CASSLEQGYGYTF.

The chain joins TRBV4-1 to TRBJ2-5, with D unresolved. Trimming removed 4 bases at V and 1 base at J, with 4 bases between. The CDR3 extends over 12 amino acids. The germline gives CDR1 MGHRA, CDR2 YSYEKL. The CDR3 nucleotides are TGCGCCAGCAGCCGGCCCCAAGAGACCCAGTACTTC. It encodes CASSRPQETQYF.

In this sample, this clone turned up a few times. V usage is TRBV19 and J usage is TRBJ1-1, with D possibly matching TRBD1 (6 bases). V gave up 3 bases and J gave up 5 bases, with 16 bases separating them. The germline CDR1 and CDR2 sequences are LNHDA and SQIVND (reference sequence). CDR3 length: 15 amino acids. CDR3 region: CASSILGQRGTEAFF. DNA for the CDR3: TGTGCCAGTAGTATTCTCGGACAGAGGGGGACTGAAGCTTTCTTT.

The rearrangement uses TRBV11-3 and TRBJ2-3, with 8 bases lining up with TRBD2. The CDR3 has 14 residues. The germline CDR1 and CDR2 sequences are SGHNT and YENEEA. Trimming at V came to 3 bases and at J to 1 base, leaving 0 bases not matched to a gene. The CDR3 DNA sequence: TGTGCCAGCAGCTTGCGGGAGGGCACAGATACGCAGTATTTT. This gives the protein CASSLREGTDTQYF. The entire variable domain, with the rest obtained from reference TRBV11-3 and TRBJ2-3, is as follows: EAGVVQSPRYKIIEKKQPVAFWCNPISGHNTLYWYLQNLGQGPELLIRYENEEAVDDSQLPKDRFSAERLKGVDSTLKIQPAELGDSAVYLCASSLREGTDTQYFGPGTRLTVL.

The chain combines TRBV5-6 with TRBJ2-3; 8 bases agree with TRBD2. CDR1 is SGHDT and CDR2 is YYEEEE in the germline V gene. V trimming: 3 bases; J trimming: 1 base; junction bases outside the gene matches: 10. The CDR3 contains 17 residues. Here the CDR3 reads CASSYPGLGTGTDTQYF. CDR3 sequence (DNA): TGTGCCAGCAGCTACCCGGGACTAGGCACTGGCACAGATACGCAGTATTTT.

The rearrangement joins TRBV5-1 to TRBJ2-7, with TRBD2 matching 16 bases. The junction had 5 bases not matched to a gene; V was cut back by 4 bases and J by 1 base. The germline CDR1 and CDR2 sequences are SGHRS and YFSETQ. There are 17 residues in the CDR3. The CDR3 DNA is TGCGCCAGCAGCCCTGGGACTAGCGGGAGGGTATCCTACGAGCAGTACTTC. Its translation is CASSPGTSGRVSYEQYF.

The chain has TRBV11-3 and TRBJ2-5; D gene unclear. The CDR3 extends over 13 amino acids. CDR1 SGHNT and CDR2 YENEEA come from the germline V gene. Trimming cost V 4 bases and J 3 bases, with 9 bases left between them. The CDR3 loop reads CASSSRVEETQYF. In DNA form, the CDR3 reads TGTGCCAGCAGCTCCCGGGTCGAAGAGACCCAGTACTTC.

The chain uses TRBV5-5 and TRBJ2-1, with D possibly matching TRBD2 (5 bases). Germline CDR1 and CDR2: SGHKS and YYEKEE (reference sequence). Trimming removed 6 bases from V and 3 bases from J, with 13 bases in between. The CDR3 covers 14 residues. The CDR3 region has the DNA TGTGCCAGCACCCCCCTACTAGACTACAATGAGCAGTTCTTC. Its protein is CASTPLLDYNEQFF. Variable domain in full (rest from reference TRBV5-5 and TRBJ2-1): DAGVTQSPTHLIKTRGQQVTLRCSPISGHKSVSWYQQVLGQGPQFIFQYYEKEERGRGNFPDRFSARQFPNYSSELNVNALLLGDSALYLCASTPLLDYNEQFFGPGTRLTVL.

The gene calls are TRBV9 and TRBJ1-2; 7 bases are shared with TRBD1. The junction had 6 bases not matched to a gene; V was cut back by 3 bases and J by 4 bases. Germline V gene data show CDR1 as SGDLS and CDR2 as YYNGEE. There are 14 residues in the CDR3. As DNA, the CDR3 is TGTGCCAGCAGCGCCCACGGGACAGCCTATGGCTACACCTTC. It specifies CASSAHGTAYGYTF.

This clone was recorded only once. This chain connects TRBV28 to TRBJ2-7; 9 nucleotides match TRBD1. The CDR3 length is 16 residues. V dropped 5 bases and J dropped 1; count of bases not matched to a gene: 9. In germline, CDR1 is MDHEN, CDR2 SYDVKM. Here the CDR3 reads CASSTPFGQGSYEQYF. DNA for the CDR3: TGTGCCAGCAGTACCCCCTTTGGACAGGGGTCCTACGAGCAGTACTTC.

This chain uses TRBV6-1 with TRBJ2-6; no firm D call. V was trimmed by 3 bases and J by 2 bases, leaving 8 bases between them. The CDR3 spans 15 residues. Germline lookup yields CDR1 MNHNS and CDR2 SASEGT. The DNA of the CDR3 is TGTGCCAGCAGTGAGGGCCTACCTGGGGCCAACGTCCTGACTTTC. Translated, it gives CASSEGLPGANVLTF.

The CDR3 sequence: CASSEPLAGGDEQFF. The CDR3 bases are TGTGCCAGCAGTGAACCCCTAGCGGGAGGGGACGAGCAGTTCTTC. The genes are TRBV2 and TRBJ2-1; 12 positions match TRBD2. The J segment lost 10 bases and the V segment lost 2 bases, leaving 6 bases of the junction unmatched. Per germline, CDR1 SNHLY and CDR2 FYNNEI. The CDR3 is 15 amino acids.

CDR3 sequence (DNA): TGTGCCAGCGGAGATTCTCGGACTAGTGACACCGGGGAGCTGTTTTTT. Residues: CASGDSRTSDTGELFF. The V and J genes are TRBV5-6 and TRBJ2-2, with 7 bases aligning to TRBD2. CDR1 and CDR2 (germline): SGHDT, YYEEEE. This CDR3 region has 16 residues. V was pared by 7 bases and J by 3 bases, with 12 bases of the junction left unmatched.

The rearrangement links TRBV29-1 to TRBJ2-1, with 9 bases identical to TRBD2. Trimming at V came to 1 base and at J to 10 bases, leaving 11 bases not matched to a gene. Germline CDR1 is SQVTM and CDR2 is ANQGSEA. The CDR3 contains 15 residues. The CDR3 DNA sequence: TGCAGCGTTGAAGGTTTGCGGGAGGGCCTACGAGAGCAGTTCTTC. Amino acid sequence: CSVEGLREGLREQFF.